The next 6 T cell receptor beta chains were all read from a single sample in a study of blood T cell repertoires in COVID-19. Method: immunoSEQ multiplex PCR; TCRdb's copy keeps in-frame clones and lacks some. The sample includes 35,000 to 50,000 clones, 70% to 80% of them seen just once. Sequencing input: peripheral blood. The origin of the receptors is a man in his sixties or seventies with active or convalescent COVID-19.

V and J are TRBV29-1 and TRBJ2-4, with 7 bases that match TRBD1. The CDR3 is 17 residues long. The germline V gene encodes CDR1 SQVTM and CDR2 ANQGSEA. The ends lost 4 bases at V and 0 bases at J; junction bases unmatched: 12. CDR3 sequence reads: CSVVGQESLLAKNIQYF. The CDR3, as DNA: TGCAGCGTTGTAGGACAGGAGTCCCTCCTAGCCAAAAACATTCAGTACTTC.

The CDR3 here is CASSVFIDSNQPQHF. In DNA, the CDR3 is TGTGCCAGCAGTGTGTTCATAGATAGCAATCAGCCCCAGCATTTT. The V gene is TRBV2, the J gene TRBJ1-5; unclear D gene. The ends were cut back, 4 bases at V and 0 bases at J, with 10 bases in the middle. The CDR3 runs to 15 residues. Germline V gene sequence: CDR1 SNHLY, CDR2 FYNNEI.

This clone appeared a single time. V is TRBV28 and J is TRBJ1-6, with TRBD1 identical over 9 bases. This CDR3 spans 16 amino acids. V lost 5 bases, J lost 5 bases, and 7 bases stayed unmatched. Per germline, CDR1 MDHEN and CDR2 SYDVKM. The DNA of the CDR3 is TGTGCCAGCAGTCCTCCCCGGGACAGGGATAATTCACCCCTCCACTTT. It translates to CASSPPRDRDNSPLHF.

This chain links TRBV2 with TRBJ1-5; TRBD1 matches 7 bases. This CDR3 comprises 14 residues. Germline V gene sequence: CDR1 SNHLY, CDR2 FYNNEI. The J segment lost 1 base and the V segment lost 6 bases, leaving 3 bases of the junction unmatched. Here the CDR3 reads CASREQGSNQPQHF. The DNA for the CDR3 is TGTGCCAGCAGGGAACAGGGGAGCAATCAGCCCCAGCATTTT.

V and J are TRBV11-3 and TRBJ2-5, with a possible D match to TRBD1 (6 bases). The ends were cut back, 5 bases at V and 5 bases at J, with 15 bases in the middle. This CDR3 spans 14 amino acids. The V gene's germline CDR1 is SGHNT and CDR2 YENEEA. The CDR3 DNA follows: TGTGCCAGCAGCGAACGGACAGAGGGGGAGACCCAGTACTTC. This translates into CASSERTEGETQYF.

The chain combines TRBV5-1 with TRBJ1-5; 8 bases map to TRBD1. The germline V gene encodes CDR1 SGHRS and CDR2 YFSETQ. This CDR3 has 15 residues. V lost 0 bases and J lost 3; bases outside the gene matches: 2. The CDR3 loop reads CASSLETGDNQPQHF. The CDR3 coding sequence is TGCGCCAGCAGCTTGGAGACAGGGGACAATCAGCCCCAGCATTTT.